This T cell receptor beta chain is from a study of PD-1 blockade in classical Hodgkin lymphoma. Study-wide results and caveats: CD4+ TCR diversity, unlike CD8+, climbed significantly by C4D1. Repertoire differences have undefined causes, possibly disease activity or prior therapy.

This table comes from immunoSEQ multiplex PCR, and its TCRdb copy is limited to in-frame clones, with some not included. The sample lists tens of thousands of clones, about 76% occurring once. This clone appeared a few times. Its specificity is unknown. The CDR3 has 14 residues. V was trimmed by 5 bases and J by 0 bases, leaving 10 bases between them. The germline V gene has CDR1 SGHTA and CDR2 FQGTGA. Autologous stem cell transplantation was followed by relapse in every patient, and brentuximab vedotin exposure varied. Best response was recorded as complete response, partial response or progressive disease.

This TCR came from a human donor with classical Hodgkin lymphoma. This sample comprised peripheral blood mononuclear cells (PBMCs), obtained before the second cycle of nivolumab. The V call is TRBV7-3, the J call TRBJ1-1; weak D call: TRBD1 (5 bases). CDR3 residues: CASSQTEMNTEAFF. In DNA, the CDR3 is TGTGCCAGCAGCCAGACAGAGATGAACACTGAAGCTTTCTTT. Full variable domain (outside the CDR3, taken from reference TRBV7-3 and TRBJ1-1): GAGVSQTPSNKVTEKGKYVELRCDPISGHTALYWYRQSLGQGPEFLIYFQGTGAADDSGLPNDRFFAVRPEGSVSTLKIQRTERGDSAVYLCASSQTEMNTEAFFGQGTRLTVV.